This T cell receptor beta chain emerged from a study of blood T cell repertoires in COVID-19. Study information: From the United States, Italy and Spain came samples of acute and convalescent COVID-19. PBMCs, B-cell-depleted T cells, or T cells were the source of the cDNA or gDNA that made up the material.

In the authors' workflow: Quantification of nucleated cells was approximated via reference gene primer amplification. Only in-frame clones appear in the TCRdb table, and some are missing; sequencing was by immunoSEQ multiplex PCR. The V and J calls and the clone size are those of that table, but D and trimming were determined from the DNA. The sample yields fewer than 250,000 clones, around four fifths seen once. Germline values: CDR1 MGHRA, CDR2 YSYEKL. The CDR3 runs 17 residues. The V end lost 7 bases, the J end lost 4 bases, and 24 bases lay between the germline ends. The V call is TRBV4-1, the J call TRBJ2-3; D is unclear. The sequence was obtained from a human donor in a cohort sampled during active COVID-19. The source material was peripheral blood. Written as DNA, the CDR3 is TGCGCCAGCACCGAAGAAATACAGATAAAATTTTCAGATACGCAGTATTTT. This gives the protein CASTEEIQIKFSDTQYF.